Sequencing of this TCR beta chain was carried out in a study of OX40 agonist ivuxolimab in advanced cancers. V was cut by 0 bases and J by 3 bases, with 11 bases left in between. Germline assignment: CDR1 SGHRS and CDR2 YFSETQ. The CDR3 extends over 15 amino acids. Profiled with immunoSEQ multiplex PCR; TCRdb holds only in-frame clones, not every one. This table holds 60,000 to 100,000 clones, about nine tenths found once. This sequence was found in an adult with an advanced solid tumor such as melanoma, head and neck, liver or kidney cancer. The chain joins TRBV5-1 to TRBJ2-3, with D possibly matching TRBD2 (5 bases). The input for sequencing was CD4+ or CD8+ T cells sorted from blood, taken in a trial of the OX40 agonist ivuxolimab. CDR3 amino acids: CASSLAGWGTDTQYF. The CDR3 nucleotides are TGCGCCAGCAGCTTGGCGGGATGGGGTACAGATACGCAGTATTTT.